The 31 T cell receptor beta chains below come from one sample, sequenced in a study of T cells in Graves' hyperthyroidism and ophthalmopathy. Amplification targeted TCR beta CDR3 regions from RNA transcripts. The HTBI primer set drove a first-round RT-PCR of the TCR CDR3. TCRdb reanalysed the multiplex PCR reads using MiXCR and keeps one entry per CDR3 protein. The data show 500,000 to 650,000 distinct CDR3 sequences, with approximately 17% seen just once and roughly 18% held by the top ten. Material: blood. The source is a woman aged 18-29 years with Graves' ophthalmopathy.

This clonotype was counted at least ten times. The rearrangement joins TRBV11-2 to TRBJ2-1, with 8 positions matching TRBD1. The CDR3 loop spans 17 amino acids. The V segment lost 1 base and the J segment 1 base; nucleotides outside the gene matches: 6. The germline gives CDR1 SGHAT, CDR2 FQNNGV. CDR3 loop: CASSLGRTGKSYNEQFF. The CDR3 DNA reads TGTGCCAGCAGCTTAGGTAGGACAGGGAAATCCTACAATGAGCAGTTCTTC.

This clonotype came up a few times. CDR3 nucleotides: TGCGCCAGCAGCTTGGGCCCGGGGACAGCTTTGAATGGCTACACCTTC. Translation gives CASSLGPGTALNGYTF. The rearrangement uses TRBV5-1 and TRBJ1-2; 7 nucleotides align to TRBD1. CDR3 length: 16 residues. V shed 0 bases and J 6 bases; nucleotides not matched to a gene: 11. The V gene's germline CDR1 is SGHRS and CDR2 YFSETQ.

This clonotype was seen repeatedly, ten times or more. This sequence joins TRBV20-1 and TRBJ2-5; 12 positions match TRBD2. CDR3 length: 14 amino acids. CDR1 is DFQATT, CDR2 SNEGSKA, per germline (reference sequence). With V trimmed by 6 bases and J by 4 bases, 6 bases remained unmatched. This CDR3 is CSAVPGLAGETQYF. The DNA for the CDR3 is TGCAGTGCAGTTCCGGGACTAGCGGGAGAGACCCAGTACTTC.

There are many counts of this clonotype. The chain has TRBV7-2 and TRBJ2-3; maybe TRBD2 (6 bases). V lost 6 bases and J 2 bases, leaving 24 bases between the germline ends. In germline, CDR1 is SGHTA, CDR2 FQGNSA. The CDR3 is 18 residues long. The CDR3 DNA reads TGTGCCAGCAGTCGTAAGACGCTAGGCGGGACCTCCACAGATACGCAGTATTTT. It yields the protein CASSRKTLGGTSTDTQYF. Full variable domain (remainder filled in from reference TRBV7-2 and TRBJ2-3): GAGVSQSPSNKVTEKGKDVELRCDPISGHTALYWYRQSLGQGLEFLIYFQGNSAPDKSGLPSDRFSAERTGGSVSTLTIQRTQQEDSAVYLCASSRKTLGGTSTDTQYFGPGTRLTVL.

There are a few counts of this clonotype. This chain links TRBV7-9 with TRBJ1-4; the D gene is possibly TRBD1 (5 bases). Germline CDR1 is SEHNR and CDR2 is FQNEAQ (reference sequence). V lost 1 base, J lost 5 bases, and 14 bases lay in between. CDR3 length: 16 amino acids. The CDR3 region has the DNA TGTGCCAGCAGCTTAGTGTTGGGAGGGGTGAATGAAAAACTGTTTTTT. Protein sequence: CASSLVLGGVNEKLFF.

This clonotype was counted at least ten times. V and J are TRBV28 and TRBJ1-6, with a weak D call TRBD1 (5 bases). This CDR3 is built from 12 residues. Germline assignment: CDR1 MDHEN and CDR2 SYDVKM. Between the trimmed V and J ends, which lost 7 bases and 8 bases, there was a span of 9 bases. The CDR3 sequence: CASIGGYSPLHF. DNA for the CDR3: TGTGCCAGCATTGGGGGGTATTCACCCCTCCACTTT.

The V call is TRBV12-3 or TRBV12-4, the J call TRBJ2-2, with TRBD2 matching over 9 bases. The CDR3 is 15 residues long. Germline trimming cut 4 bases from V and 8 bases from J; bases unmatched to any gene: 8. CDR3 protein: CASSYLAGAGGELFF. DNA of the CDR3: TGTGCCAGCAGTTACTTAGCGGGGGCTGGGGGGGAGCTGTTTTTT.

For this clonotype: A read error may be the cause here, since a much bigger clone is one base away. The rearrangement joins TRBV28 to TRBJ2-7, with 9 bases aligning to TRBD2. This CDR3 spans 15 amino acids. With V trimmed by 2 bases and J by 6 bases, 8 bases remained unmatched. Germline V lookup: CDR1 MDHEN, CDR2 SYDVKM. The CDR3 sequence: CASSLGRGGACEQYF. The CDR3, as DNA: TGTGCCAGCAGTTTAGGGCGGGGGGGCGCCTGCGAGCAGTACTTC.

The CDR3 bases are TGCAGTGCTAGAGATCACCTCGGGGACAGGGTCTACGAGCAGTACTTC. Protein: CSARDHLGDRVYEQYF. The chain combines TRBV20-1 with TRBJ2-7; TRBD1 agrees at 9 bases. The CDR3 has 16 amino acids. The germline gives CDR1 DFQATT, CDR2 SNEGSKA (reference sequence). V was clipped by 0 bases and J by 3 bases; unmatched bases: 9.

The chain joins TRBV7-9 to TRBJ2-5; D is unclear. V dropped 0 bases and J dropped 4 bases, with 9 bases sitting between them. Germline CDR1 reads SEHNR; CDR2 reads FQNEAQ (reference sequence). The CDR3 is 14 amino acids. CDR3 DNA sequence: TGTGCCAGCAGCTTAGCGTCGCCCCGAGAGACCCAGTACTTC. It codes for CASSLASPRETQYF.

The gene calls are TRBV19 and TRBJ2-2; D might be TRBD1 or TRBD2, each matching 6 bases. The V gene lost 7 bases and the J gene lost 2 bases, with 14 bases spanning the gap. This CDR3 has 15 amino acids. Germline V gene lookup returns CDR1 LNHDA and CDR2 SQIVND (reference sequence). The CDR3 DNA follows: TGTGCCAGTATTCTTAGGGGGGCAAACACCGGGGAGCTGTTTTTT. Translating gives CASILRGANTGELFF.

This clonotype has only a few counts. The genes are TRBV4-2 and TRBJ1-1; D uncertain. V was trimmed by 8 bases and J by 0 bases, leaving 10 bases between them. Germline-derived CDR1 and CDR2 are LGHNA and YNFKEQ. The CDR3 has 13 amino acids. In DNA form, the CDR3 reads TGTGCCAGCCGCTCGGGGTTGAACACTGAAGCTTTCTTT. Its protein is CASRSGLNTEAFF.

This clonotype was observed many times. This sequence joins TRBV3-1 and TRBJ2-6; the D gene is possibly TRBD2 (6 bases). The CDR3 covers 18 residues. The V end was cut by 1 base, the J end by 0 bases, with 13 bases between. Germline-derived CDR1 and CDR2 are LGHDT and YNNKEL (reference sequence). The CDR3 bases are TGTGCCAGCAGCCAAGTGTTGGCCGGGAGCTCTGGGGCCAACGTCCTGACTTTC. Translating gives CASSQVLAGSSGANVLTF.

This clonotype was seen a single time. A much larger clone differs from this one at a single base, so this may be a read error. The gene calls are TRBV12-3 or TRBV12-4 and TRBJ1-1; D is perhaps TRBD1 (5 bases). This CDR3 comprises 13 residues. Trimming pared 6 bases from V and 3 bases from J, leaving 11 bases between. The CDR3 spells CASSAGPDTEAFF. The CDR3 bases are TGTGCCAGCAGCGCGGGACCGGACACTGAAGCTTTCTTT.

This clonotype was counted a few times. One base away lies a much larger clone, so this may be a sequencing read error. CDR3 sequence: CASRDRGIQPQRF. CDR3 in DNA: TGTGCCAGCAGGGACAGGGGAATCCAGCCCCAGCGTTTT. V is TRBV2 and J is TRBJ1-5; 9 nucleotides line up with TRBD1. Germline assignment: CDR1 SNHLY and CDR2 FYNNEI. This CDR3 is 13 amino acids long.

About this clonotype: Since a much larger clone is just one base distant, this may be a read error. The rearrangement links TRBV6-5 to TRBJ2-1; D tentatively reads TRBD1 or TRBD2 (5 bases each). The tail of the sequence fits TRBJ2-7 better, so the J call may be wrong. The CDR3 runs 16 residues. The V gene's germline CDR1 is MNHEY and CDR2 SVGAGI. Here the CDR3 reads CASSYSGRTSYNEQYF. CDR3 DNA: TGTGCCAGCAGTTACTCGGGACGGACCTCCTACAATGAGCAGTACTTC.

As regards this clonotype: This may arise from a read error, as a much more abundant clone is one base away. The chain uses TRBV28 and TRBJ2-1; 9 nucleotides match TRBD2. The CDR3 is 18 residues long. V was clipped by 6 bases and J by 7 bases; unmatched bases: 19. CDR1 MDHEN and CDR2 SYDVKM come from the germline V gene. The CDR3 coding sequence is TGTGCCAGCAGGCCCCGGGGCGGGAGGGCCGATTCCATAAATGAGCAGTTCTTC. It translates to CASRPRGGRADSINEQFF. The whole variable domain, filled in from reference TRBV28 and TRBJ2-1, reads DVKVTQSSRYLVKRTGEKVFLECVQDMDHENMFWYRQDPGLGLRLIYFSYDVKMKEKGDIPEGYSVSREKKERFSLILESASTNQTSMYLCASRPRGGRADSINEQFFGPGTRLTVL.

This clonotype was detected only once. One base away lies a much larger clone, so this may be a sequencing read error. This chain connects TRBV3-1 to TRBJ1-1; no firm D call. CDR3 length: 15 residues. Germline V gene data show CDR1 as LGHDT and CDR2 as YNNKEL (reference sequence). The CDR3 sequence: CASSLSTGRHTEASF. The DNA for the CDR3 is TGTGCCAGCAGCCTCTCCACCGGACGCCACACTGAAGCTTCCTTT.

The chain uses TRBV28 and TRBJ1-5; a weak D match, TRBD1 (5 bases). V shed 8 bases and J shed 4 bases, with 18 bases lying between them. CDR1 is MDHEN, CDR2 SYDVKM, per germline. The CDR3 has 15 residues. CDR3: CASRLQRRGNQPQHF. DNA of the CDR3: TGTGCCAGCCGCCTTCAGAGGAGGGGTAATCAGCCCCAGCATTTT.

This clonotype came up a few times. V and J are TRBV5-1 and TRBJ2-2; D may correspond to TRBD1 or TRBD2 (5 bases each). The CDR3 extends over 15 amino acids. Per the germline V gene, CDR1 is SGHRS and CDR2 is YFSETQ. Trimming left V 0 bases short and J 3 bases short, with 9 bases between. The CDR3 coding sequence is TGCGCCAGCAGCTTGGGAGAGGGGCACACCGGGGAGCTGTTTTTT. This codes for CASSLGEGHTGELFF.

A note on this clonotype: A much larger clone is a single base away; this may be a read error. J is TRBJ1-1 and V is TRBV29-1; TRBD1 is a possible D gene (6 bases). This CDR3 is 13 amino acids long. Trimming pared 8 bases from V and 1 base from J, leaving 14 bases between. Germline V lookup: CDR1 SQVTM, CDR2 ANQGSEA. DNA for the CDR3: TGCAGCATTGCAGGGGTCAGGAACACTGAAGCTTTCTTT. Translation: CSIAGVRNTEAFF.

The chain has TRBV3-1 and TRBJ2-1; 10 bases align to TRBD2. The CDR3 loop spans 16 amino acids. Per the germline V gene, CDR1 is LGHDT and CDR2 is YNNKEL (reference sequence). Trimming cost V 4 bases and J 7 bases; bases outside gene matches: 10. The CDR3 reads CASSRGGWTSGNEQFF. As DNA, the CDR3 is TGTGCCAGCAGCCGCGGGGGGTGGACTAGCGGTAATGAGCAGTTCTTC.

In this sample, this clonotype turned up many times. The V gene is TRBV20-1, the J gene TRBJ2-3; D not certain. CDR1 and CDR2 from the germline V gene are DFQATT and SNEGSKA (reference sequence). V shed 2 bases and J shed 1 base, with 16 bases lying between them. This CDR3 comprises 16 residues. The CDR3 sequence: CSARTGLRSGTDTQYF. The CDR3 DNA reads TGCAGTGCTAGAACTGGCCTGCGGAGCGGCACAGATACGCAGTATTTT.

The rearrangement uses TRBV10-1 and TRBJ2-3; no reliable D call. Looked up from germline, CDR1 is WNHNN and CDR2 is SYGVQD (reference sequence). The V and J ends lost 8 bases and 1 base respectively, with 13 bases between them. This CDR3 contains 14 residues. CDR3 amino acids: CASSPARGTDTQYF. The CDR3 DNA follows: TGCGCCAGCTCCCCGGCTAGGGGCACAGATACGCAGTATTTT.

This clonotype was counted ten times or more. CDR3 loop: CAISDPRGHTEAFF. The CDR3 DNA is TGTGCCATCAGTGACCCCAGGGGCCACACTGAAGCTTTCTTT. V is TRBV10-3 and J is TRBJ1-1; tentative D call: TRBD1 (6 bases). V lost 3 bases to trimming and J lost 3 bases, with 11 bases between them. Looked up from germline, CDR1 is ENHRY and CDR2 is SYGVKD. The CDR3 has 14 residues.

This clonotype has just a few counts. The chain carries TRBV12-3 or TRBV12-4 and TRBJ1-2, with 11 bases that match TRBD1. The CDR3 loop spans 14 amino acids. V was clipped by 7 bases and J by 8 bases; unmatched bases: 9. The CDR3 region is CASKGTGGQKGYTF. CDR3 nucleotide sequence: TGTGCCAGCAAAGGGACAGGGGGACAAAAAGGCTACACCTTC.

This clonotype was seen repeatedly, ten times or more. The gene calls are TRBV11-2 and TRBJ1-2; D perhaps matches TRBD1 (5 bases). CDR1 is SGHAT and CDR2 is FQNNGV in the germline V gene. This CDR3 spans 13 amino acids. V was clipped by 2 bases and J by 6 bases, with 10 bases between them. The DNA of the CDR3 is TGTGCCAGCAGCTTAAGGTCGGGGGATGGCTACACCTTC. This sequence encodes CASSLRSGDGYTF.

This clonotype has a count of ten or more. J is TRBJ1-1 and V is TRBV20-1; D is ambiguous. The CDR3 has 13 amino acids. CDR1 and CDR2 (germline): DFQATT, SNEGSKA (reference sequence). V gave up 3 bases and J gave up 4 bases, with 12 bases separating them. CDR3 coding DNA: TGCAGTGCTAGTTGGGCGTCAGCCACTGAAGCTTTCTTT. Its protein product is CSASWASATEAFF.

This chain joins TRBV10-3 and TRBJ2-7, with a possible D match to TRBD1 (5 bases). The V gene's germline CDR1 is ENHRY and CDR2 SYGVKD. The V end lost 9 bases, the J end lost 2 bases, and 11 bases lay between the germline ends. The CDR3 is made up of 12 amino acids. The CDR3 nucleotides are TGTGCCATGGGGCCAGGACCCTACGAGCAGTACTTC. This sequence encodes CAMGPGPYEQYF.

V gene TRBV5-4 combines with J gene TRBJ1-6; 7 bases are a match to TRBD1. The CDR3 extends over 13 amino acids. Germline lookup yields CDR1 SGHNT and CDR2 YYREEE (reference sequence). V lost 7 bases to trimming and J lost 10 bases; unmatched junction nucleotides: 8. The CDR3 DNA reads as TGTGCCAGCGGGGAGGGGGCTCGATCACCCCTCCACTTT. Its protein is CASGEGARSPLHF.

This clonotype was seen more than once but under ten times. The chain uses TRBV4-1 and TRBJ2-1; D possibly corresponds to TRBD1 (6 bases). The CDR3 consists of 15 residues. Germline V gene lookup returns CDR1 MGHRA and CDR2 YSYEKL. V dropped 0 bases and J dropped 7 bases, with 13 bases sitting between them. The chain's CDR3 is CASSQENRVGNEQFF. In DNA, the CDR3 is TGCGCCAGCAGCCAAGAGAACAGGGTGGGAAATGAGCAGTTCTTC.